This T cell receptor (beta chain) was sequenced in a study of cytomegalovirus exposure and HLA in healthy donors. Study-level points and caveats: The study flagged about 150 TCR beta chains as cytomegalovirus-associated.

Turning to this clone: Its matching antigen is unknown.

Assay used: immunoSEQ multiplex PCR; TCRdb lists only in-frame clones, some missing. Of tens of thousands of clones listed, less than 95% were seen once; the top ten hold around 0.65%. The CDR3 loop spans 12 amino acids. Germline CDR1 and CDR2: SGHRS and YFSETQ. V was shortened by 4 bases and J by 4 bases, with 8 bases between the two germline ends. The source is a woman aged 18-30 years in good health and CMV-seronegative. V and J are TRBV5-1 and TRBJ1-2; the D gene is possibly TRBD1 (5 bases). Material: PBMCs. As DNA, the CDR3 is TGCGCCAGCAGCGCGGGACTCTATGGCTACACCTTC. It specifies CASSAGLYGYTF. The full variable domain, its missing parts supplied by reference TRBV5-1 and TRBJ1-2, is KAGVTQTPRYLIKTRGQQVTLSCSPISGHRSVSWYQQTPGQGLQFLFEYFSETQRNKGNFPGRFSGRQFSNSRSEMNVSTLELGDSALYLCASSAGLYGYTFGSGTRLTVV.